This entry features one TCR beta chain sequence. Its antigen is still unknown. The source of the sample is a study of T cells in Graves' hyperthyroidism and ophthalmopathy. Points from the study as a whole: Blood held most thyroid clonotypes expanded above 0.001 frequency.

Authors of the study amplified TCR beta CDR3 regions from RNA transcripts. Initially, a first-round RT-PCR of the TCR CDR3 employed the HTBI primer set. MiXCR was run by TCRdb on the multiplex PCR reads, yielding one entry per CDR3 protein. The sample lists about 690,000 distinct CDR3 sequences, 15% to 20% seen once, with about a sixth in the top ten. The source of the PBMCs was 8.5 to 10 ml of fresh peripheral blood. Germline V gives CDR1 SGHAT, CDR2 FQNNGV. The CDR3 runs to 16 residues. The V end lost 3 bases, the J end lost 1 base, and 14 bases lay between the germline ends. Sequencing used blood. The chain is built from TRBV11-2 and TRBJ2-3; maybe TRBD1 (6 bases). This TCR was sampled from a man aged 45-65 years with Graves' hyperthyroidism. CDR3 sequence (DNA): TGTGCCAGCAGCTTCGGACAGAACCGGGGCACAGATACGCAGTATTTT. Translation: CASSFGQNRGTDTQYF.